The 8 T cell receptor beta chains presented below share a single source sample, sequenced in a study of cytomegalovirus exposure and HLA in healthy donors (TCRdb year 2017). Receptor amplification or capture employed the immunoSEQ multiplex PCR assay. For the multiplex PCR, a mixture combining 60 forward primers for TCR Vbeta segments and 13 reverse primers for TCR Jbeta segments was used. This immuneACCESS table, as held by TCRdb, lists in-frame sequences with V and J called but not all clones. Of the missing ones, under half trace to an unresolved V gene in checked studies; the others have no known cause. The sample contains 150,000 or so clones, roughly 76% of them found a single time. The ten largest account for approximately 4.4% of the sample. The sequencing input was PBMCs. The origin of the receptors is a young woman in good health and CMV-seropositive.

The count of this clone is one. The chain couples TRBV19 to TRBJ2-3; maybe TRBD2 (6 bases). This CDR3 has 14 residues. Germline values: CDR1 LNHDA, CDR2 SQIVND (reference sequence). V was cut by 7 bases and J by 2 bases, with 13 bases left in between. CDR3 loop: CASTDTGDTDTQYF. The CDR3 DNA reads TGTGCCAGTACCGATACGGGAGACACAGATACGCAGTATTTT.

This clone has more than one count but fewer than ten. The J gene is TRBJ2-7, the V gene TRBV5-1, with 7 positions matching TRBD1. The length of the CDR3 is 14 residues. Germline CDR1 reads SGHRS; CDR2 reads YFSETQ. Unmatched junction bases numbered 4, after V lost 1 base and J lost 3 bases. CDR3 loop: CASSLLTGDYEQYF. The CDR3 bases are TGCGCCAGCAGCTTGCTCACAGGGGACTACGAGCAGTACTTC.

This chain uses TRBV19 with TRBJ1-6, with a tentative D call TRBD1 (6 bases). From germline, CDR1 is LNHDA and CDR2 SQIVND (reference sequence). The CDR3 has 13 residues. Trimming removed 6 bases at V and 7 bases at J, with 10 bases between. CDR3 region: CASSLQGNSPLHF. CDR3 coding DNA: TGTGCCAGTAGCCTCCAGGGGAATTCACCCCTCCACTTT.

This chain joins TRBV6-5 and TRBJ2-7; 8 positions match TRBD1. This CDR3 contains 15 residues. Germline V CDR1 and CDR2: MNHEY, SVGAGI. Germline trimming cut 2 bases from V and 2 bases from J; bases unmatched to any gene: 5. The CDR3 region has the DNA TGTGCCAGCAGTTACACGACAGGGGAGGCCTACGAGCAGTACTTC. Translated, it gives CASSYTTGEAYEQYF.

This clone came up a few times. The DNA of the CDR3 is TGTGCCAGCAGCGCATACCCAGGGTCTGAAGCTTTCTTT. Its translation is CASSAYPGSEAFF. V gene TRBV9 combines with J gene TRBJ1-1; perhaps TRBD1 as D (5 bases). This CDR3 comprises 13 residues. V lost 3 bases to trimming and J lost 6 bases, with 12 bases between them. CDR1 is SGDLS, CDR2 YYNGEE, per germline.

J is TRBJ2-5 and V is TRBV20-1; D unclear. This CDR3 is 11 amino acids long. Germline CDR1 and CDR2: DFQATT and SNEGSKA (reference sequence). Deletions cut 1 base from V and 5 bases from J, with 5 bases between. The CDR3 region is CSARVEETQYF. The CDR3 bases are TGCAGTGCTAGAGTAGAGGAGACCCAGTACTTC.

V gene TRBV14 combines with J gene TRBJ2-5, with D unresolved. V lost 1 base, J lost 4 bases, and 4 bases lay in between. This CDR3 region has 12 residues. Germline CDR1 is SGHDN and CDR2 is FVKESK. CDR3 sequence (DNA): TGTGCCAGCAGCCAAGTTATAGAGACCCAGTACTTC. Protein: CASSQVIETQYF.

The chain employs TRBV5-6 and TRBJ1-3, with D hard to call. Deletions cut 2 bases from V and 7 bases from J, with 7 bases between. CDR1 SGHDT and CDR2 YYEEEE come from the germline V gene. The CDR3 consists of 12 residues. The CDR3 is CASSLPGNTIYF. The CDR3 DNA is TGTGCCAGCAGCTTACCCGGGAACACCATATATTTT.